Reported below is one TCR beta chain. Its antigen is currently not known. There are no base qualities to consult, and no much larger clone falls within one base. V gives up 0 bases and J gives up 2 bases, and the segment between their germline ends measures 10 bases. The CDR3 has 15 amino acids, counting the end cysteine and phenylalanine. Solely the CDR3 DNA is kept, with 45 bases framed from the first base. Via the germline V gene (reference sequence), CDR1 is LNHDA and CDR2 SQIVND. Instrument used: Illumina NovaSeq 6000. Using 5'RACE with constant-segment primers, TCRalpha and TCRbeta cDNA libraries were constructed, with sample barcodes and unique molecular identifiers added in the process. Trizol reagent was used to extract RNA from every sample. The libraries were amplified in two PCR steps, and the second step added a second sample barcode and Illumina TruSeq adapters. Sequencing of the libraries was done on an Illumina NovaSeq, producing 2 x 150 bp paired-end reads. As for the authors' bioinformatics: Reads were demultiplexed and collapsed into UMI-guided consensus sequences with migec v1.2.7. Using mixcr v2.1.11, UMI consensuses were aligned to TRA and TRB V and J templates and then assembled into clonotypes. Clonotypes were classified as expanded or contracted when called significant by both edgeR and NoisET, with noise models trained on biological replicates. For edgeR calls, a false discovery rate-adjusted p below 0.01 and a log2 fold-change threshold of 1 were applied. As an exploratory analysis of dynamics, PCA with hierarchical clustering was applied to max-normalized trajectories of the 1000 most abundant clonotypes. Separately sequenced CD4+ and CD8+ repertoires were used to assign a CD4 or CD8 phenotype to each responding clone. Clones were called with MiXCR by TCRdb after fastp trimmed the public reads at Q25, and only in-frame beta chains were retained. Under each unique CDR3 protein, matching rows form one entry showing the most common genes and DNA. The V and J calls were determined by TCRdb, not by the authors. For this sample there are a few hundred thousand distinct CDR3 sequences; approximately 15% appear just once. 20% to 25% of the sample comes from the top ten.

The data belong to a study of T-cell memory formation after mild COVID-19 (dated by TCRdb to the early 2020s). A note on the overall study: TCR sequence clusters from the two donors were found to be largely donor specific. The cohort was made up of two young adult volunteers, one female and one male, who were previously healthy. Longitudinal TCRalpha and TCRbeta repertoire sequencing tracked T-cell clones expanding and contracting after mild COVID-19 in a couple of donors.

The paper as a whole reports these results and caveats: The study included only a couple of mild cases, and larger cohorts that include severe cases with pre-infection samples were judged to be necessary. Some responding clones were detected in pre-infection memory, which suggested that pre-existing cross-reactive memory T cells had joined the SARS-CoV-2 response. The second-wave clones that peaked on day 37 were not confirmed to be SARS-CoV-2 specific. From day 15 to 85, contracting clones showed balanced CD4/CD8 phenotypes, whereas a second wave of clones that expanded from day 15 to 37 leaned towards CD4+. Contracting CD4+ clones were found mainly in CM and EM memory subsets, while CD8+ clones were enriched in EMRA.

Ficoll-Paque density gradient centrifugation was used to isolate PBMCs. Specimen: PBMCs or a T cell subset sorted from them (not recorded which). This receptor chain uses TRBV19 and TRBJ1-2; a tentative D match to TRBD1 spans 5 bases. This receptor was obtained from a man aged 18 to 30 who had mild COVID-19 (a few samples of this study predate the infection). The sample titles of this study are shuffled in the database, so cell type and time point are left out; the donor was told from shared clones. The DNA sequence is TGTGCCAGTAGTATAGAGGCGGCAGGGAACTATGGCTACACCTTC. Its amino acids are CASSIEAAGNYGYTF.